The 2 T cell receptor beta chains below all came from one sample that was sequenced in a study of T cell changes during pregnancy in multiple sclerosis. The repertoire was sequenced with immunoSEQ multiplex PCR; TCRdb's copy has only in-frame clones and lacks some. The top ten hold 2.5% of the sample, which has roughly 60,000 clones, almost 97% seen once. Sequencing used CD8+ T cells from peripheral blood mononuclear cells, obtained after pregnancy. These receptors came from a female donor with multiple sclerosis, enrolled in a pregnancy study.

The chain's CDR3 is CASGMDRNYAYEQYF. The CDR3 nucleotides are TGTGCTAGTGGAATGGACAGGAATTATGCCTACGAGCAGTACTTC. V usage is TRBV12-5 and J usage is TRBJ2-7; TRBD1 agrees at 7 bases. The germline V gene has CDR1 LGHNT and CDR2 FRNRAP. J was trimmed by 2 bases and V by 6 bases; bases with no gene match: 10. The CDR3 has 15 amino acids.

The rearrangement joins TRBV28 to TRBJ2-3; 8 bases fit TRBD2. With V trimmed by 7 bases and J by 3 bases, 12 bases remained unmatched. Germline V CDR1 and CDR2: MDHEN, SYDVKM. The CDR3 runs to 16 residues. CDR3 DNA sequence: TGTGCCAGCAAGCCAGCGGGAGCTGTTGGGACAGATACGCAGTATTTT. Translation gives CASKPAGAVGTDTQYF.